This T cell receptor beta chain originates from a study of T cells in Graves' hyperthyroidism and ophthalmopathy. Trimming took 0 bases from V and 7 from J, leaving 7 bases between them. Germline V gives CDR1 LNHDA, CDR2 SQIVND (reference sequence). The CDR3 contains 12 residues. The source material, RNA transcripts, was used to amplify TCR beta CDR3 regions. The HTBI primer set drove a first-round RT-PCR of the TCR CDR3. MiXCR, applied by TCRdb to the multiplex PCR reads, yields one record per CDR3 protein. The sample shows roughly 350,000 distinct CDR3 sequences, about 15% of them seen only once. On this clonotype: The antigen is undetermined.

Study observations and caveats: Separation of ophthalmopathy from stable hyperthyroidism was achieved by a 13 V-J model. Ophthalmopathy was model-predicted a median around 6.7 months pre-onset.

The sequence was obtained from a woman in her twenties or thirties with Graves' hyperthyroidism. Sequencing used blood. V and J are TRBV19 and TRBJ2-7; D is uncertain. CDR3 residues: CASSIDLGEQYF. Here the CDR3 DNA reads TGTGCCAGTAGTATAGATCTTGGTGAGCAGTACTTC.